The T cell receptor beta chain under discussion was sequenced for a study of blood T cell repertoires in COVID-19. Study context: Whether acute or convalescent, the COVID-19 samples came from the United States, Italy and Spain.

This clone was counted only a few times. Other DNA sequences in the sample encode the same CDR3. In the source study's methods: Scientists estimated how many nucleated cells there were by amplifying reference gene primers. Using immunoSEQ multiplex PCR, the repertoire was profiled, and TCRdb retains in-frame clones only, with some absent. The V and J calls and clone size are taken from that table; D and trimming were inferred from the DNA. The sample lists approximately 200,000 clones, roughly 88% seen once, with over 2.5% in the top ten. CDR1 SGHRS and CDR2 YFSETQ come from the germline V gene. The length of the CDR3 is 13 residues. Between the trimmed V and J ends, which lost 2 bases and 0 bases, there was a span of 5 bases.

This rearrangement joins TRBV5-1 to TRBJ1-1; tentative D call: TRBD1 (5 bases). The TCR sequence derives from a man aged 55 to 70 with acute or convalescent COVID-19. The sample comprised peripheral blood. CDR3 bases: TGCGCCAGCAGCTTAGGGGTGAACACTGAAGCTTTCTTT. This sequence encodes CASSLGVNTEAFF.